This T cell receptor (beta chain) was retrieved from a study of T cell clonotyping in hematopoietic cell transplantation. The table came from immunoSEQ multiplex PCR; TCRdb's copy has only in-frame clones and leaves some out. This table has 15,000 to 20,000 clones, roughly 91% appearing once. Remarks on this clone: The antigen is not known.

General observations from the study: Graft donor and pretransplant recipient Inverse Simpson Index values predicted broader posttransplant TCR diversity. CD4 and CD8 repertoire contributions could not be separated without sorting. After transplant, recipient diversity fell while pathologically expanded clonotypes grew through day 180. At the given depth, recipient repertoires were over 95% de novo clonotypes.

The germline gives CDR1 GTSNPN, CDR2 SVGIG (reference sequence). This CDR3 contains 13 residues. The J segment lost 7 bases and the V segment lost 2 bases, leaving 6 bases of the junction unmatched. This TCR derives from a man aged 35 to 55 in good health. Some clones in this sample may be carry-over from other donors' samples. The V and J genes are TRBV30 and TRBJ1-2; 8 bases map to TRBD1. Sequencing was carried out using peripheral blood mononuclear cells. The CDR3 loop reads CAWSKTGAGGYTF. The CDR3 nucleotides read TGTGCCTGGAGTAAGACAGGGGCCGGTGGCTACACCTTC. The full variable domain, rest sourced from reference TRBV30 and TRBJ1-2, is SQTIHQWPATLVQPVGSPLSLECTVEGTSNPNLYWYRQAAGRGLQLLFYSVGIGQISSEVPQNLSASRPQDRQFILSSKKLLLSDSGFYLCAWSKTGAGGYTFGSGTRLTVV.